These T cell receptor beta chains were read from a single sample in a study of cytomegalovirus exposure and HLA in healthy donors. Assay used: immunoSEQ multiplex PCR; TCRdb lists only in-frame clones, some missing. Altogether more than 150,000 clones are present, over 80% being singletons, with the ten largest covering 1.5%. The specimen was PBMCs. These receptor sequences come from a man aged 40-49 years in good health and CMV-seronegative. CDR3s include the opening cysteine and the closing phenylalanine or tryptophan. The D gene is left open where the match is weak. A clone size is listed for some rows: how often the clone was seen (once, few, many), or a class if it is expanded.

>TRBV28|.|TRBD2|TRBJ2-5
TGTGCCAGCAGCGGACAATCGGGGCTAGCGGGGCTTCAAGAGACCCAGTACTTC
CASSGQSGLAGLQETQYF
>TRBV5-8|.|TRBD2|TRBJ2-3
TGTGCCAGCAGCTTGTGGGCTAGCGGGAGCGGTACGCAGTATTTT
CASSLWASGSGTQYF
>TRBV9|.|.|TRBJ1-2
TGTGCCAGCAGCGCCCAGGGCGCCTGGGATGGCTACACCTTC
CASSAQGAWDGYTF
>TRBV30|.|.|TRBJ1-1
TGTGCCAGGAGGAGGACAGTGAACACTGAAGCTTTCTTT
CARRRTVNTEAFF
>TRBV11-2|few|.|TRBJ1-1
TGTGCCAGCACCACTGGGGCCCGGAACACTGAAGCTTTCTTT
CASTTGARNTEAFF
>TRBV28|.|.|TRBJ2-5
TGTGCCAGCAGAAGATTACAGGGCACGGGGCAAGAGACCCAGTACTTC
CASRRLQGTGQETQYF
>TRBV19|few|TRBD2|TRBJ2-1
TGTGCCTCCCTCCCTAGCGGGAGGACGTACAATGAGCAGTTCTTC
CASLPSGRTYNEQFF
>TRBV5-8|.|.|TRBJ1-2
TGTGCCAGTACCCTCGTGCGTCCGGGTTATGGCTACACCTTC
CASTLVRPGYGYTF
>TRBV18|.|.|TRBJ1-1
TGTGCCAGCTCACTTTCTCAGGGAAACGCTGAAGCTTTCTTT
CASSLSQGNAEAFF
>TRBV28|.|.|TRBJ1-4
TGTGCCAGCAGTTTACTTCAGGCAGGGCTAAATGAAAAACTGTTTTTT
CASSLLQAGLNEKLFF
>TRBV27|once|.|TRBJ1-3
TGTGCCAGCAGTTTATATGGGGCAGCTGGAAACACCATATATTTT
CASSLYGAAGNTIYF
>TRBV20-1|.|.|TRBJ1-2
TGCAGTGCTAGATGGCAGTATGGCTACACCTTC
CSARWQYGYTF
>TRBV30|.|.|TRBJ1-2
TGTGCCTGGAGTTCCTCCAACTATGGCTACACCTTC
CAWSSSNYGYTF
>TRBV25-1|.|TRBD2|TRBJ2-1
TGTGCCAGCAGCCCGACTAGCGGGAAAAACAATGAGCAGTTCTTC
CASSPTSGKNNEQFF
>TRBV15|few|.|TRBJ2-7
TGTGCCACCAGCAGAGGAGGAAACTACGAGCAGTACTTC
CATSRGGNYEQYF
>TRBV5-1|few|.|TRBJ2-7
TGCGCCAGCAGCTTGGTCCGGCCCGGGGACGAGCAGTACTTC
CASSLVRPGDEQYF
>TRBV6-6|once|.|TRBJ1-1
TGTGCCAGCATCACAGGGAAAGGCACTGAAGCTTTCTTT
CASITGKGTEAFF
>TRBV5-1|.|.|TRBJ2-1
TGCGCCAGCAGCTTTGGGCTGTTCGTGGGCGATGAGCAGTTCTTC
CASSFGLFVGDEQFF
>TRBV18|.|TRBD1|TRBJ1-2
TGTGCCAGCTCACCGGACAGGGGATATGGCTACACCTTC
CASSPDRGYGYTF
>TRBV11-1|.|TRBD2|TRBJ2-5
TGTGCCAGCAGCTTAGTCGGGGGGAACCAAGAGACCCAGTACTTC
CASSLVGGNQETQYF
>TRBV7-9|.|.|TRBJ2-5
TGTGCCAGCAGCTCCTGGGGTAGGGGGGGACAAGAGACCCAGTACTTC
CASSSWGRGGQETQYF
>TRBV5-6|.|TRBD2|TRBJ2-5
TGTGCCAGCAGCAGCAGGGCCAGCGGGGGGAGGGAGACCCAGTACTTC
CASSSRASGGRETQYF
>TRBV5-1|once|TRBD1|TRBJ2-7
TGCGCCAGCAGCCTTACGGGACAGGGCTACGAGCAGTACTTC
CASSLTGQGYEQYF
>TRBV2|.|TRBD1|TRBJ1-2
TGTGCCAGCACCCCTAGACAGGGTGTCTATGGCTACACCTTC
CASTPRQGVYGYTF
>TRBV19|.|.|TRBJ2-7
TGTGCCAGTAGTATCGGTTACGAGCAGTACTTC
CASSIGYEQYF
>TRBV7-7|.|.|TRBJ2-5
TGTGCTAGCAGTTTCACAGGGTTGAAAGAGACCCAGTACTTC
CASSFTGLKETQYF
>TRBV19|.|TRBD2|TRBJ2-3
TGTGCCAGTAGTGCGGGGGACCTCACCCTCACAGATACGCAGTATTTT
CASSAGDLTLTDTQYF
>TRBV9|.|.|TRBJ2-7
TGTGCCAGCAGCGTAGCTGGCGGGTCAAACTCCTACGAGCAGTACTTC
CASSVAGGSNSYEQYF
>TRBV6-6|.|.|TRBJ2-6
TGTGCCAGCAGGACTGAGAGCTCTGGGGCCAACGTCCTGACTTTC
CASRTESSGANVLTF
>TRBV5-1|.|.|TRBJ1-6
TGCGCCAGCAGCTTGGGAGGCTTGGGGACATATAATTCACCCCTCCACTTT
CASSLGGLGTYNSPLHF
>TRBV15|.|TRBD2|TRBJ2-5
TGTGCCACCAGCAGCGGGCGGGGGCAAGAGACCCAGTACTTC
CATSSGRGQETQYF
>TRBV5-4|once|TRBD2|TRBJ2-2
TGTGCCAGCAGCTTGGAAGGGACTAGGGCCGGGGAGCTGTTTTTT
CASSLEGTRAGELFF
>TRBV15|.|.|TRBJ2-7
TGTGCCACCAGCAGAGGTAGCGGTCCATCCTACGAGCAGTACTTC
CATSRGSGPSYEQYF
>TRBV4-1|.|.|TRBJ2-5
TGCGCCAGCAGCCAAGAATTTGGGGTGAGGGTTTATGAGACCCAGTACTTC
CASSQEFGVRVYETQYF
>TRBV10-3|once|.|TRBJ2-7
TGTGCCATCCAGGGCACCTACGAGCAGTACTTC
CAIQGTYEQYF
>TRBV18|.|TRBD1|TRBJ2-5
TGTGCCAGCTCACTTGGACAGGGGGCGGAGACCCAGTACTTC
CASSLGQGAETQYF
>TRBV5-1|.|.|TRBJ2-7
TGCGCCAGCAGCGACACTGACTACCACTCCTACGAGCAGTACTTC
CASSDTDYHSYEQYF
>TRBV9|.|.|TRBJ2-5
TGTGCCAGCAGCGTAAGTTCCAGGGAGACCCAGTACTTC
CASSVSSRETQYF
>TRBV9|few|TRBD2|TRBJ2-2
TGTGCCAGCAGCGTTATAGCGGGGGGGCATGACGGGGAGCTGTTTTTT
CASSVIAGGHDGELFF
>TRBV18|.|.|TRBJ1-1
TGTGCCAGCTCACCAGCGGACAGACTTCTTGATTTGGGAGCTTTCTTT
CASSPADRLLDLGAFF
>TRBV10-2|.|.|TRBJ1-1
TGCGCCGCAAGCAAGGAGGAAGGGGGTTACACTGAAGCTTTCTTT
CAASKEEGGYTEAFF
>TRBV10-3|.|TRBD1|TRBJ1-4
TGTGCCATCAGTCCCGGGGACAGCGGAGAAAAACTGTTTTTT
CAISPGDSGEKLFF
>TRBV19|.|.|TRBJ1-1
TGTGCCAGTAGTGCAGGAGAAGCTTTCTTT
CASSAGEAFF
>TRBV7-6|.|TRBD2|TRBJ2-3
TGTGCCAGCAGCGCTAGCGGGAGTGGGCCGTCAGATACGCAGTATTTT
CASSASGSGPSDTQYF
>TRBV4-1|few|.|TRBJ1-2
TGCGCCAGTAGGAACTCGGACTCTACGGGTGGCTACACCTTC
CASRNSDSTGGYTF
>TRBV6-5|once|.|TRBJ2-7
TGTGCCAGCAGATCTCCACAGGGGAGGAAGTACTTC
CASRSPQGRKYF